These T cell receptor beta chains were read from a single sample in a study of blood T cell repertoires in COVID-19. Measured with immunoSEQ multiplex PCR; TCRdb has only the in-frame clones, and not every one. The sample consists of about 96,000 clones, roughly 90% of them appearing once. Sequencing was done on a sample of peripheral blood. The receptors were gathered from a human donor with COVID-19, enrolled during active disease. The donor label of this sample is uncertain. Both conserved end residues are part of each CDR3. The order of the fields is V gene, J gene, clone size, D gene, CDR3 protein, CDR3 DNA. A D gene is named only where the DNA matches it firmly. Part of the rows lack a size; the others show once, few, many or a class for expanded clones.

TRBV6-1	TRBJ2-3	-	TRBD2	CASSELAGGSDTQYF	TGTGCCAGCAGTGAACTAGCGGGAGGCTCAGATACGCAGTATTTT
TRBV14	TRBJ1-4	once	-	CASSRGGREKLFF	TGTGCCAGCAGCCGGGGAGGCCGGGAAAAACTGTTTTTT
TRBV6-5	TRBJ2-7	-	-	CASSPDGGYEQYF	TGTGCCAGCAGCCCGGACGGGGGCTACGAGCAGTACTTC
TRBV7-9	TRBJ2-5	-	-	CASTEQPVSGPGETQYF	TGTGCCAGCACAGAACAACCCGTGAGCGGGCCGGGGGAGACCCAGTACTTC
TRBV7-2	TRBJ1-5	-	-	CASSLGGIGQPQHF	TGTGCCAGCAGCTTAGGGGGCATCGGTCAGCCCCAGCATTTT
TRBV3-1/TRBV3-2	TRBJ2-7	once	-	CASSLPFGTLSHEQYF	TGTGCCAGCAGCCTCCCATTCGGGACACTTAGCCACGAGCAGTACTTC
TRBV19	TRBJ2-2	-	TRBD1	CASTGDRGLAGDTGELFF	TGTGCCAGTACCGGGGACAGGGGGCTTGCGGGGGACACCGGGGAGCTGTTTTTT
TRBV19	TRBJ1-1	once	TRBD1	CASSNGQVSNTEAFF	TGTGCCAGTAGTAACGGACAGGTTAGCAACACTGAAGCTTTCTTT
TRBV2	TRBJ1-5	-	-	CASRSLGLSNQPQHF	TGTGCCAGCAGGAGCTTGGGGCTTAGCAATCAGCCCCAGCATTTT
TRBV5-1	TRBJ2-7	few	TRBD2	CASSMLSGGANEQYF	TGCGCCAGCAGTATGCTTAGCGGGGGGGCCAACGAGCAGTACTTC
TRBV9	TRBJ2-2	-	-	CASSDQGGGPGELFF	TGTGCCAGCAGCGACCAGGGGGGAGGCCCCGGGGAGCTGTTTTTT
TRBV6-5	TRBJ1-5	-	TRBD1	CASSYSTGTGDQPQHF	TGTGCCAGCAGTTACTCGACCGGGACAGGGGATCAGCCCCAGCATTTT
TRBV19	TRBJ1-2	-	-	CASSIGAQGNYGYTF	TGTGCCAGTAGTATAGGCGCACAGGGCAACTATGGCTACACCTTC
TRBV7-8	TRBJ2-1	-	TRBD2	CASSSWGRGRGNNEQFF	TGTGCCAGCAGCTCGTGGGGTCGCGGGAGGGGGAACAATGAGCAGTTCTTC
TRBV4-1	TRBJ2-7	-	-	CASSQDVRNPYEQYF	TGCGCCAGCAGCCAAGATGTCAGGAACCCCTACGAGCAGTACTTC
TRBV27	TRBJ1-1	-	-	CASMNRVNTEAFF	TGTGCCAGCATGAACAGGGTTAACACTGAAGCTTTCTTT
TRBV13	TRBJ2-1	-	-	CASRDINYNEQFF	TGTGCCTCGAGGGACATTAACTACAATGAGCAGTTCTTC
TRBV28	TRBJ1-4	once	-	CASRSVNEKLFF	TGTGCCAGCAGATCAGTGAATGAAAAACTGTTTTTT
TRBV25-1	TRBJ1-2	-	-	CASSDRFSDGYTF	TGTGCCAGCAGTGACAGATTTTCTGATGGCTACACCTTC
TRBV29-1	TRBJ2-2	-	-	CSTRATLNTGELFF	TGCAGCACCAGGGCGACGCTGAACACCGGGGAGCTGTTTTTT
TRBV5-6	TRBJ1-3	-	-	CASSLAPRVSSGNTIYF	TGTGCCAGCAGCTTGGCCCCCAGGGTCTCCTCTGGAAACACCATATATTTT
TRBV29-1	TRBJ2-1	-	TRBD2	CSVAGASGRAAYNEQFF	TGCAGCGTAGCCGGGGCTAGCGGGAGGGCCGCGTACAATGAGCAGTTCTTC
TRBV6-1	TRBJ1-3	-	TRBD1	CASSEAGPGGGNTIYF	TGTGCCAGCAGTGAAGCGGGTCCAGGGGGAGGAAACACCATATATTTT
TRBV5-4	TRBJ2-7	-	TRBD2	CASSTGLAGAPYEQYF	TGTGCCAGCAGCACCGGACTAGCGGGAGCCCCCTACGAGCAGTACTTC
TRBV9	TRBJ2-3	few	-	CASSGAPKDTQYF	TGTGCCAGCAGCGGGGCCCCGAAGGATACGCAGTATTTT
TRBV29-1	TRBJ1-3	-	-	CSALTGGSILGNTIYF	TGCAGCGCTTTGACAGGCGGGTCAATCCTAGGAAACACCATATATTTT